The 16 T cell receptor beta chains in this list originate from one sample, sequenced in a study of blood T cell repertoires in COVID-19. Sequencing was performed with immunoSEQ multiplex PCR; in TCRdb, only in-frame clones are kept and a portion is missing. Seen here are 300,000 or so clones, 86% observed once, and the top ten hold about 10%. Material: PBMCs or T cells enriched from blood (not recorded which). The origin of the receptors is a woman aged 18-29 years who had recovered from COVID-19.

The chain couples TRBV29-1 to TRBJ2-1, with 8 bases aligning to TRBD2. The CDR3 spans 13 residues. Germline trimming cut 5 bases from V and 10 bases from J; bases unmatched to any gene: 10. CDR1 and CDR2 from the germline V gene are SQVTM and ANQGSEA. In nucleotides, the CDR3 is TGCAGCGTTCAAGCGGGAGCACGAGGAGAGCAGTTCTTC. This sequence encodes CSVQAGARGEQFF.

The chain couples TRBV10-3 to TRBJ1-1; D unclear. V was trimmed by 3 bases and J by 2 bases, leaving 10 bases between them. Germline V lookup: CDR1 ENHRY, CDR2 SYGVKD. The CDR3 consists of 14 residues. Here the CDR3 reads CAISDRGVNTEAFF. Here the CDR3 DNA reads TGTGCCATCAGTGACCGCGGGGTCAACACTGAAGCTTTCTTT.

The chain carries TRBV19 and TRBJ2-1, with D possibly TRBD2 on 5 matching bases. The CDR3 covers 13 residues. V was clipped by 3 bases and J by 4 bases, with 7 bases between them. Germline-derived CDR1 and CDR2 are LNHDA and SQIVND (reference sequence). The CDR3 nucleotides read TGTGCCAGTAGTATTTCGGGGTACAATGAGCAGTTCTTC. It is translated as CASSISGYNEQFF.

The chain's CDR3 is CSVEGPASTDTQYF. The CDR3 DNA reads TGCAGCGTTGAGGGCCCAGCTAGCACAGATACGCAGTATTTT. The chain carries TRBV29-1 and TRBJ2-3; no definite D call. V was shortened by 3 bases and J by 0 bases, with 10 bases between the two germline ends. Looked up from germline, CDR1 is SQVTM and CDR2 is ANQGSEA. This CDR3 spans 14 amino acids.

The chain carries TRBV10-3 and TRBJ2-6; D call uncertain. V was pared by 2 bases and J by 0 bases, with 5 bases between. This CDR3 spans 15 amino acids. Germline loops: CDR1 ENHRY, CDR2 SYGVKD. CDR3 residues: CAISEHNSGANVLTF. The CDR3 DNA sequence: TGTGCCATCAGTGAGCACAACTCTGGGGCCAACGTCCTGACTTTC.

The rearrangement uses TRBV18 and TRBJ1-2, with TRBD1 matching over 10 bases. CDR1 and CDR2 (germline): KGHSH, LQKENI. The CDR3 contains 17 residues. Trimming at V came to 3 bases and at J to 4 bases, leaving 11 bases not matched to a gene. In DNA, the CDR3 is TGTGCCAGCTCACCTCAAGAAGTGGGACAGGGGACCTATGGCTACACCTTC. Translated: CASSPQEVGQGTYGYTF.

This chain joins TRBV9 and TRBJ2-1, with TRBD2 identical over 11 bases. The CDR3 has 18 amino acids. J was trimmed by 5 bases and V by 0 bases; bases with no gene match: 10. CDR1 and CDR2 (germline): SGDLS, YYNGEE. The CDR3 reads CASSVDPRLAGGNNEQFF. CDR3 bases: TGTGCCAGCAGCGTAGACCCTAGGCTAGCGGGAGGCAACAATGAGCAGTTCTTC.

This clone was seen a single time. This chain joins TRBV18 and TRBJ2-3, with 7 bases aligning to TRBD1. Germline CDR1 is KGHSH and CDR2 is LQKENI. V was pared by 2 bases and J by 3 bases, with 20 bases of the junction left unmatched. The CDR3 sequence is 20 residues long. The DNA of the CDR3 is TGTGCCAGCTCACCATCGACAGGGTCACAGGGCGTGTTGAAAACAGATACGCAGTATTTT. Translation gives CASSPSTGSQGVLKTDTQYF.

This clone was detected a few times. The sample holds other DNA sequences that translate to the same CDR3. The rearrangement uses TRBV18 and TRBJ1-5, with 11 nucleotides matching TRBD1. This CDR3 has 14 amino acids. J lost 6 bases, V lost 3 bases, and 1 base had no gene match. Per germline, CDR1 KGHSH and CDR2 LQKENI. Here the CDR3 DNA reads TGTGCCAGCTCACCGGGACAGGGGGTTCAGCCCCAGCATTTT. Its protein is CASSPGQGVQPQHF. The full variable domain, completed using reference TRBV18 and TRBJ1-5, is NAGVMQNPRHLVRRRGQEARLRCSPMKGHSHVYWYRQLPEEGLKFMVYLQKENIIDESGMPKERFSAEFPKEGPSILRIQQVVRGDSAAYFCASSPGQGVQPQHFGDGTRLSIL.

The CDR3 protein is CASSLTSTTGELFF. For the CDR3, the DNA is TGCGCCAGCAGCTTAACTAGTACCACCGGGGAGCTGTTTTTT. The chain is built from TRBV5-1 and TRBJ2-2; the D gene is possibly TRBD2 (5 bases). The V gene lost 2 bases and the J gene lost 4 bases, with 9 bases spanning the gap. The CDR3 runs 14 residues. The germline V gene encodes CDR1 SGHRS and CDR2 YFSETQ.

The rearrangement uses TRBV3-1 (or the pseudogene TRBV3-2) and TRBJ1-6; TRBD1 aligns across 7 bases. Germline V lookup: CDR1 LGHDT, CDR2 YNNKEL (reference sequence). The CDR3 covers 16 residues. V was pared by 0 bases and J by 6 bases, with 5 bases of the junction left unmatched. The CDR3 loop is CASSQESGQLNSPLHF. The CDR3 coding sequence is TGTGCCAGCAGCCAAGAATCGGGACAGCTTAATTCACCCCTCCACTTT.

There are many counts of this clone. The chain couples TRBV3-1 (or the pseudogene TRBV3-2) to TRBJ2-1; tentatively, D is TRBD2 (6 bases). The CDR3 is 15 amino acids. Germline V gene sequence: CDR1 LGHDT, CDR2 YNNKEL (reference sequence). V was clipped by 1 base and J by 8 bases, with 15 bases between them. The CDR3 DNA reads TGTGCCAGCAGCCAAGTCAGGGCTAGCGTCGATGAGCAGTTCTTC. Translating it yields CASSQVRASVDEQFF.

DNA for the CDR3: TGTGCCAGCAGCTTGGCCCAGGAGGGTTGGCATGGCTACACCTTC. Encoded protein: CASSLAQEGWHGYTF. The gene calls are TRBV5-4 and TRBJ1-2; D remains unclear. V lost 0 bases and J lost 6, with 15 bases in between. This CDR3 has 15 amino acids. From germline, CDR1 is SGHNT and CDR2 YYREEE (reference sequence).

The rearrangement links TRBV2 to TRBJ1-1; D unresolved. The CDR3 loop spans 13 amino acids. Germline CDR1 is SNHLY and CDR2 is FYNNEI. Trimming cost V 8 bases and J 1 base, with 11 bases left between them. In DNA, the CDR3 is TGTGCCAGCGTGGCCAATCGGAACACTGAAGCTTTCTTT. Translated, it gives CASVANRNTEAFF.

The J gene is TRBJ1-1, the V gene TRBV21-1; TRBD1, the D gene given by the table, was not confirmed from the DNA. TRBV21-1 is flagged as a pseudogene. CDR3 length: 14 amino acids. CDR3 sequence reads: CASSPLNMNTEAFF. The CDR3 DNA follows: TGTGCCAGCAGCCCTCTTAACATGAACACTGAAGCTTTCTTT.

The chain carries TRBV3-1 (or the pseudogene TRBV3-2) and TRBJ2-2; 7 bases are a match to TRBD2. CDR1 is LGHDT and CDR2 is YNNKEL in the germline V gene (reference sequence). With V trimmed by 4 bases and J by 5 bases, 16 bases remained unmatched. CDR3 length equals 18 residues. CDR3 loop: CASSRGLSGGSTTGELFF. The CDR3 DNA reads as TGTGCCAGCAGCCGGGGACTATCGGGCGGGAGTACGACCGGGGAGCTGTTTTTT.